The text below deals with one TCR beta chain. Its antigen is not identified. This entry is derived from a study of lymphopenia after photon versus proton radiotherapy. Broader study findings: Survival link was tested only in deceased patients; proton benefit remains a possibility. Relative stability marked proton patients; photon patients lost diversity and naive cells. After lymphocyte nadir, photon-treated repertoires showed oligoclonal expansion, especially CD8+ Temra. Larger post-nadir TCR diversity loss correlated inversely with survival in deceased patients.

Trimming shortened V by 2 bases and J by 6 bases, and 10 bases separated the two germline ends. The CDR3 sequence is 13 residues long. Germline V lookup: CDR1 SGHNT, CDR2 YYREEE (reference sequence). TCRdb's copy holds only in-frame clones and misses some; the assay was immunoSEQ multiplex PCR. The table lists some 42,000 clones, approximately 82% of them singletons. Sequencing used peripheral blood, obtained from a patient treated with proton-based radiotherapy. The rearrangement joins TRBV5-4 to TRBJ2-3, with a tentative D call TRBD2 (6 bases). This receptor was taken from a woman aged 65 to 85 with pancreatic cancer. The CDR3 loop reads CASSFPREDTQYF. The CDR3 DNA reads as TGTGCCAGCAGCTTCCCTCGGGAGGATACGCAGTATTTT.